This T cell receptor (beta chain) was observed in a study of blood T cells in healthy people across ages. A J-beta primer mix and a sample-barcoded 5' primer were used in a second PCR of roughly 6 to 11 cycles. A template-switch adaptor that had 12 random nucleotides put a tag on each cDNA molecule. TCRdb processed the 5' RACE reads anew with MiXCR; each CDR3 protein has one entry. The sample carries 750,000 to 950,000 distinct CDR3 sequences, about 55% recorded once. Per the germline V gene, CDR1 is SGHVS and CDR2 is FQNEAQ. The CDR3 extends over 15 amino acids. V was pared by 6 bases and J by 11 bases, with 13 bases of the junction left unmatched. Isolation recovered at least 7 million PBMCs from every sample. With each sample, at least 6 micrograms of total RNA were extracted.

The chain combines TRBV7-8 with TRBJ2-5; TRBD1 agrees at 12 bases. Sequenced material: blood. The source of this sequence is an elderly man in good health. Here the CDR3 DNA reads TGTGCCAGCAGGTACGGGACAGGGGGCCACAATGAGCAGTACTTC. This sequence encodes CASRYGTGGHNEQYF.